A single sample is the source of the 3 T cell receptor beta chains below, sequenced in a study of human T cells and chemical hapten exposure. TCRdb recomputed calls from the RACE reads with MiXCR, one row per CDR3 protein. The data contain more than 90,000 distinct CDR3 sequences, about an eighth of them singletons. The time point denotes: patch test 2, 6 weeks after DPC sensitization. Treatment indicated: therapeutic diphenylcyclopropenone sensitization with weekly scalp DPC. The input for sequencing was whole blood, taken in connection with sensitization to the hapten diphenylcyclopropenone (DPC). These receptors all stem from a woman in her forties with alopecia areata. Some clones in this sample may be carry-over from other donors' samples.

The J gene is TRBJ1-6, the V gene TRBV9, with TRBD1 identical over 7 bases. Germline CDR1 SGDLS, CDR2 YYNGEE. The J segment lost 7 bases and the V segment lost 0 bases, leaving 4 bases of the junction unmatched. This CDR3 region has 15 residues. The CDR3 sequence is CASSVEGQRNSPLHF. In DNA form, the CDR3 reads TGTGCCAGCAGCGTAGAGGGACAGCGGAATTCACCCCTCCACTTT.

Details on this clonotype: One base away lies a much larger clone, so this may be a sequencing read error. The chain uses TRBV7-2 and TRBJ2-3; 9 bases line up with TRBD1. The V gene's germline CDR1 is SGHTA and CDR2 FQGNSA. This CDR3 has 15 residues. This CDR3 reads CVSSSTGQGLDTQYF. DNA for the CDR3: TGTGTCAGCAGCTCTACGGGACAGGGTTTAGATACGCAGTATTTT.

In the case of this clonotype: An end of the junction differs from the germline gene, which may be a read error. The chain links TRBV11-2 to TRBJ2-4, with D perhaps matching TRBD2 (6 bases). The CDR3 covers 13 residues. The germline gives CDR1 SGHAT, CDR2 FQNNGV. The CDR3 is CASSLGGKNIQYF. CDR3 bases: TGTGCCAGCAGTTTAGGAGGGAAAAACATTCAGTACTTC.